Below, 11 T cell receptor beta chains from the same sample are listed, as sequenced in a study of vaccination and CD4 T cells after COVID-19. One entry per CDR3 protein, called by TCRdb with MiXCR from the PCR reads. The data contain over 15,000 distinct CDR3 sequences, about three fifths of them singletons. Sample: CD4+ T cells from blood, taken after SARS-CoV-2 vaccination. The receptor set was obtained from a human donor who had recovered from COVID-19.

The V gene is TRBV20-1, the J gene TRBJ1-2; tentative D call: TRBD1 (5 bases). V lost 3 bases, J lost 2 bases, and 10 bases lay in between. This CDR3 comprises 13 residues. The germline V gene encodes CDR1 DFQATT and CDR2 SNEGSKA (reference sequence). Written as DNA, the CDR3 is TGCAGTGCTAGCGGGGGAGAGAACTATGGCTACACCTTC. Its translation is CSASGGENYGYTF.

This clonotype was seen only a few times. CDR3 sequence reads: CASSIQGMDTQYF. CDR3 nucleotides: TGTGCCAGTAGTATACAGGGCATGGATACGCAGTATTTT. The gene calls are TRBV19 and TRBJ2-3; possible D gene TRBD1, 5 bases. The CDR3 consists of 13 residues. V lost 2 bases to trimming and J lost 6 bases, with 9 bases between them. CDR1 and CDR2 (germline): LNHDA, SQIVND (reference sequence). Full variable domain (rest looked up from reference TRBV19 and TRBJ2-3): DGGITQSPKYLFRKEGQNVTLSCEQNLNHDAMYWYRQDPGQGLRLIYYSQIVNDFQKGDIAEGYSVSREKKESFPLTVTSAQKNPTAFYLCASSIQGMDTQYFGPGTRLTVL.

V gene TRBV9 combines with J gene TRBJ2-5; 13 bases are a match to TRBD2. CDR3 length: 16 amino acids. J lost 1 base, V lost 2 bases, and 2 bases had no gene match. Germline V lookup: CDR1 SGDLS, CDR2 YYNGEE. The DNA of the CDR3 is TGTGCCAGCAGCGTTACTAGCGGGAGGGCCCAAGAGACCCAGTACTTC. Translation: CASSVTSGRAQETQYF. Looking up the rest from reference TRBV9 and TRBJ2-5 gives the full variable domain: DSGVTQTPKHLITATGQRVTLRCSPRSGDLSVYWYQQSLDQGLQFLIQYYNGEERAKGNILERFSAQQFPDLHSELNLSSLELGDSALYFCASSVTSGRAQETQYFGPGTRLLVL.

This rearrangement joins TRBV27 to TRBJ2-5; D call uncertain. The CDR3 consists of 14 residues. V lost 2 bases and J 5 bases, leaving 12 bases between the germline ends. In germline, CDR1 is MNHEY, CDR2 SMNVEV (reference sequence). CDR3 bases: TGTGCCAGCAGTTTAAGGGATCGGCGCGAGACCCAGTACTTC. This codes for CASSLRDRRETQYF.

This clonotype occurred once. At one end the junction does not follow the germline gene, possibly because of a read error. The chain recombines TRBV6-2 or TRBV6-3 with TRBJ2-2; TRBD1 agrees at 8 bases. This CDR3 is 16 amino acids long. The V gene's germline CDR1 is MNHEY and CDR2 SVGEGT. The CDR3 coding sequence is TGTGCCTGCAGGCCCTCGACAGGGGTGTTCACCGGGGAGCTGTTTTTT. Protein sequence: CACRPSTGVFTGELFF.

This chain connects TRBV6-2 or TRBV6-3 to TRBJ1-2, with D maybe TRBD1 (5 bases). The CDR3 totals 16 residues. Germline CDR1 reads MNHEY; CDR2 reads SVGEGT. V was pared by 10 bases and J by 2 bases, with 23 bases between. The CDR3 here is CATHPAGATGNYGYTF. The CDR3 DNA sequence: TGTGCCACCCACCCCGCCGGAGCCACAGGAAACTATGGCTACACCTTC.

This clonotype was seen a handful of times. CDR3 protein: CSARDGAAQETQYF. For the CDR3, the DNA is TGCAGTGCTAGAGATGGGGCAGCACAAGAGACCCAGTACTTC. The chain links TRBV20-1 to TRBJ2-5; D is perhaps TRBD1 (5 bases). The germline gives CDR1 DFQATT, CDR2 SNEGSKA (reference sequence). Trimming took 0 bases from V and 2 from J, leaving 10 bases between them. The CDR3 is 14 residues long.

This clonotype was observed a handful of times. The genes are TRBV28 and TRBJ2-1; TRBD1 matches at 8 bases. This CDR3 contains 15 residues. With V trimmed by 6 bases and J by 6 bases, 10 bases remained unmatched. Germline CDR1 MDHEN, CDR2 SYDVKM. DNA for the CDR3: TGTGCCAGCAGCCCGGCCAGGGGGCATGGCAATGAGCAGTTCTTC. Translated: CASSPARGHGNEQFF.

The gene calls are TRBV7-6 and TRBJ2-5; D remains ambiguous. The germline V and J ends were trimmed by 5 bases and 0 bases, with 4 bases remaining between them. From germline, CDR1 is SGHVS and CDR2 FNYEAQ. This CDR3 is 12 amino acids long. The chain's CDR3 is CASSRYQETQYF. CDR3 sequence (DNA): TGTGCCAGCAGCAGGTACCAAGAGACCCAGTACTTC.

The sample holds a few counts of this clonotype. Here the CDR3 reads CSGRGGRLAGNNEQFF. DNA of the CDR3: TGCAGTGGCCGGGGGGGTAGGCTAGCGGGGAACAATGAGCAGTTCTTC. V is TRBV20-1 and J is TRBJ2-1; 9 nucleotides agree with TRBD2. The CDR3 contains 16 residues. V shed 7 bases, J shed 5 bases, and the junction held 15 bases outside the gene matches. Germline lookup yields CDR1 DFQATT and CDR2 SNEGSKA (reference sequence).

The chain links TRBV6-2 or TRBV6-3 to TRBJ1-1, with D possibly matching TRBD1 (6 bases). The CDR3 is 15 amino acids. Germline CDR1 is MNHEY and CDR2 is SVGEGT. The V gene lost 7 bases and the J gene lost 0 bases, with 15 bases spanning the gap. The CDR3 DNA is TGTGCCAGCATTTCTACGGGGGGCGTGAACACTGAAGCTTTCTTT. This translates into CASISTGGVNTEAFF.